What follows describes a single TCR beta chain. The antigen remains unidentified. The data belong to a study of cytomegalovirus exposure and HLA in healthy donors. The overall study: The roughly 110 validation repertoires were reported in a later analysis to have been generated on the same platform as the 500 to 700 first-cohort repertoires.

Findings and limits, study-wide: The study recorded about 150 TCR beta chains that were cytomegalovirus-associated.

Separate from the roughly 700-subject first cohort was the roughly 130-subject validation cohort, to which the donors belonged. The V and J ends lost 2 bases and 3 bases respectively, with 15 bases between them. Germline lookup yields CDR1 SGHVS and CDR2 FQNEAQ. This CDR3 spans 16 amino acids. Only in-frame clones appear in the TCRdb table, and some are missing; sequencing was by immunoSEQ multiplex PCR. The repertoire includes about 120,000 clones, more than 70% of them detected once, and under 5% sits in the top ten. V is TRBV7-8 and J is TRBJ2-3; weak D call: TRBD2 (5 bases). Sequencing input: PBMCs. This receptor was taken from a man aged 18 to 35 in good health and CMV-seronegative. CDR3: CASSLKGGLETDTQYF. CDR3 nucleotides: TGTGCCAGCAGCTTAAAGGGCGGGCTAGAGACAGATACGCAGTATTTT.